These 5 T cell receptor beta chains came from one sample sequenced in a study of T cell responses to AZD1222 COVID-19 vaccine. Repertoires were generated with immunoSEQ multiplex PCR, while TCRdb's copy carries only in-frame clones and drops some. Found here are about 92,000 clones, over 75% of them singletons; the top ten hold about 2.9%. Sequencing was performed on peripheral blood, taken on day 0 of AZD1222 vaccination. These receptors originate from an adult in good health.

The rearrangement links TRBV28 to TRBJ2-5, with D possibly called TRBD1 or TRBD2 (5 bases each). The CDR3 length is 15 residues. Trimming took 4 bases from V and 6 from J, leaving 18 bases between them. Germline CDR1 is MDHEN and CDR2 is SYDVKM. The chain's CDR3 is CASSSPAGGPKTQYF. CDR3 nucleotides: TGTGCCAGCAGTTCCCCCGCTGGGGGTCCGAAGACCCAGTACTTC.

In its sample, this clone was seen a few times. The chain carries TRBV7-3 and TRBJ2-7; 7 bases are a match to TRBD1. Germline assignment: CDR1 SGHTA and CDR2 FQGTGA. This CDR3 has 14 amino acids. Trimming took 4 bases from V and 2 from J; bases not matched to a gene: 5. The CDR3 DNA is TGTGCCAGCAGCTCCGGGACAGTGCCCTACGAGCAGTACTTC. Residues: CASSSGTVPYEQYF.

The CDR3 nucleotides read TGTGCCAGCAGTGAGTCTGGGACAGGGAAATTGAACACTGAAGCTTTCTTT. Encoded protein: CASSESGTGKLNTEAFF. The chain couples TRBV28 to TRBJ1-1, with 9 bases aligning to TRBD1. Germline V CDR1 and CDR2: MDHEN, SYDVKM. Germline trimming cut 5 bases from V and 0 bases from J; bases unmatched to any gene: 10. This CDR3 is 17 amino acids long.

This clone came up a few times. This chain joins TRBV4-1 and TRBJ1-6; possible D gene TRBD1, 6 bases. Germline V gene sequence: CDR1 MGHRA, CDR2 YSYEKL. This CDR3 comprises 14 residues. V was cut by 0 bases and J by 7 bases, with 7 bases left in between. This chain's CDR3 is CASSQDRGNSPLHF. The CDR3 DNA reads TGCGCCAGCAGCCAAGACAGGGGAAATTCACCCCTCCACTTT.

This clone showed up just once. The chain joins TRBV7-9 to TRBJ2-5; 11 bases align to TRBD2. CDR3 length: 16 amino acids. Germline V gene data show CDR1 as SEHNR and CDR2 as FQNEAQ (reference sequence). J was trimmed by 1 base and V by 4 bases; bases with no gene match: 5. The CDR3 nucleotides are TGTGCCAGCAGCTCAGCTACTAGCGGGAGCCAAGAGACCCAGTACTTC. This encodes CASSSATSGSQETQYF.